The clone carrying this T cell receptor (beta chain) was detected a few times. Graft specimens yielded both intraepithelial and lamina propria lymphocytes. The data derive from a study of graft-versus-host responses after intestinal transplantation. CDR1 SGHRS and CDR2 YFSETQ come from the germline V gene. With V trimmed by 3 bases and J by 0 bases, 5 bases remained unmatched. There are 19 residues in the CDR3. Profiled with immunoSEQ multiplex PCR; TCRdb holds only in-frame clones, not every one. The sample lists 9,600 or so clones; approximately 77% were seen once. Sequencing used ileum tissue, obtained about 470 days after intestinal transplantation. The sequence was obtained from a human patient who received an intestinal transplant, so some T cells may come from the graft donor. The gene calls are TRBV5-1 and TRBJ2-6; 14 bases match TRBD2. CDR3 in amino acids: CASSSGTSGGISGANVLTF. In DNA form, the CDR3 reads TGCGCCAGCAGCTCTGGGACTAGCGGGGGAATCTCTGGGGCCAACGTCCTGACTTTC.